One and the same sample provided the 20 T cell receptor beta chains below, sequenced in a study of blood T cell repertoires in COVID-19 (dated by TCRdb to 2020 to 2021). Libraries were constructed by the immunoSEQ multiplex PCR assay. What TCRdb holds here is the immuneACCESS table cut down to in-frame rearrangements. Part of the clones is not present; checked against another copy, under half of the missing clones reflect an unresolved V gene, and the others are unexplained. This sample lists 70,000 or so clones; roughly 90% were detected once. The ten largest clones take up roughly 9.7% of the sample. The specimen was peripheral blood. All receptors derive from a human donor in a cohort sampled during active COVID-19.

The chain has TRBV9 and TRBJ2-3; TRBD2 agrees at 11 bases. This CDR3 spans 20 amino acids. Germline loops: CDR1 SGDLS, CDR2 YYNGEE. V dropped 4 bases and J dropped 4; count of bases not matched to a gene: 20. The CDR3 protein is CASSPSRVPELAGDADTQYF. The CDR3 DNA follows: TGTGCCAGCAGCCCTTCAAGGGTTCCTGAACTAGCGGGAGACGCAGATACGCAGTATTTT.

This clone was seen a single time. The J gene is TRBJ1-2, the V gene TRBV3-1 (or the pseudogene TRBV3-2); the D gene is possibly TRBD1 (6 bases). The V gene lost 1 base and the J gene lost 3 bases, with 15 bases spanning the gap. The germline V gene has CDR1 LGHDT and CDR2 YNNKEL (reference sequence). The CDR3 is 16 residues long. As DNA, the CDR3 is TGTGCCAGCAGCCAAGGGTACAGGGCTAGCTACTATGGCTACACCTTC. Protein product: CASSQGYRASYYGYTF.

The chain has TRBV5-1 and TRBJ2-1; 7 positions match TRBD1. The CDR3 runs 14 residues. CDR1 is SGHRS and CDR2 is YFSETQ in the germline V gene. V was pared by 4 bases and J by 6 bases, with 7 bases of the junction left unmatched. This CDR3 reads CASSPGTAGNEQFF. CDR3 nucleotides: TGCGCCAGCAGCCCCGGGACAGCAGGCAATGAGCAGTTCTTC.

The chain uses TRBV30 and TRBJ2-1; possible D gene TRBD1, 5 bases. Germline CDR1 and CDR2: GTSNPN and SVGIG (reference sequence). Trimming stripped 1 base from V and 2 bases from J, with 12 bases between. The CDR3 contains 15 residues. Here the CDR3 reads CAWSAWAGTYNEQFF. CDR3 coding DNA: TGTGCCTGGAGTGCTTGGGCAGGGACCTACAATGAGCAGTTCTTC.

This chain joins TRBV15 and TRBJ2-5; D is uncertain. This CDR3 contains 14 residues. Germline V gene lookup returns CDR1 LNHNV and CDR2 YYDKDF (reference sequence). Trimming cost V 0 bases and J 5 bases, with 10 bases left between them. For the CDR3, the DNA is TGTGCCACCAGCAGAGATCCAGGCCGGGAGACCCAGTACTTC. Translating gives CATSRDPGRETQYF.

DNA of the CDR3: TGTGCCAGCAGGGGACTAACCGGGGAGCTGTTTTTT. Protein: CASRGLTGELFF. The rearrangement uses TRBV5-6 and TRBJ2-2; TRBD2 agrees at 7 bases. From germline, CDR1 is SGHDT and CDR2 YYEEEE. This CDR3 is built from 12 residues. Germline trimming cut 5 bases from V and 5 bases from J; bases unmatched to any gene: 0.

The CDR3 sequence is CATALSTTNEKLFF. The CDR3 nucleotides are TGTGCCACCGCCCTTTCTACAACTAATGAAAAACTGTTTTTT. The chain carries TRBV10-3 and TRBJ1-4; D unclear. Trimming shortened V by 10 bases and J by 0 bases, and 12 bases separated the two germline ends. The germline gives CDR1 ENHRY, CDR2 SYGVKD. The CDR3 loop spans 14 amino acids.

The chain employs TRBV9 and TRBJ2-6; 10 nucleotides match TRBD1. With 0 bases clipped from V and 1 base from J, the junction kept 4 bases outside the gene matches. CDR3 size: 18 residues. Germline lookup yields CDR1 SGDLS and CDR2 YYNGEE. DNA of the CDR3: TGTGCCAGCAGCGTAGGAGGGACAGGGGTGTCTGGGGCCAACGTCCTGACTTTC. Translated, it gives CASSVGGTGVSGANVLTF.

This clone came up once. The V gene is TRBV6-5, the J gene TRBJ2-3; 9 nucleotides agree with TRBD2. CDR3 length: 16 residues. Trimming took 0 bases from V and 4 from J; bases not matched to a gene: 5. Germline V lookup: CDR1 MNHEY, CDR2 SVGAGI. For the CDR3, the DNA is TGTGCCAGCAGTTACTCAGCGGGAGGAGGGGCAGATACGCAGTATTTT. Residues: CASSYSAGGGADTQYF.

The rearrangement joins TRBV7-2 to TRBJ2-7; 8 bases are a match to TRBD1. This CDR3 comprises 13 residues. Germline CDR1 SGHTA, CDR2 FQGNSA. J was trimmed by 0 bases and V by 8 bases; bases with no gene match: 3. The CDR3 loop is CASGDRSSYEQYF. CDR3 sequence (DNA): TGTGCCAGCGGGGACAGGAGCTCCTACGAGCAGTACTTC. Looking up the rest from reference TRBV7-2 and TRBJ2-7 gives the full variable domain: GAGVSQSPSNKVTEKGKDVELRCDPISGHTALYWYRQSLGQGLEFLIYFQGNSAPDKSGLPSDRFSAERTGGSVSTLTIQRTQQEDSAVYLCASGDRSSYEQYFGPGTRLTVT.

The V and J genes are TRBV27 and TRBJ1-1, with D maybe TRBD1 (6 bases). From germline, CDR1 is MNHEY and CDR2 SMNVEV (reference sequence). This CDR3 has 15 amino acids. The germline V and J ends were trimmed by 5 bases and 3 bases, with 16 bases remaining between them. The CDR3, as DNA: TGTGCCAGCAGTCCCAAGGGGGGGCTCTACACTGAAGCTTTCTTT. Amino acid sequence: CASSPKGGLYTEAFF.

V gene TRBV14 combines with J gene TRBJ1-2; D uncertain. The ends were cut back, 4 bases at V and 4 bases at J, with 4 bases in the middle. CDR3 length equals 11 residues. Per germline, CDR1 SGHDN and CDR2 FVKESK. The CDR3 loop is CASSLLYGYTF. CDR3 sequence (DNA): TGTGCCAGCAGCCTCCTCTATGGCTACACCTTC. Full variable domain (missing parts from reference TRBV14 and TRBJ1-2): EAGVTQFPSHSVIEKGQTVTLRCDPISGHDNLYWYRRVMGKEIKFLLHFVKESKQDESGMPNNRFLAERTGGTYSTLKVQPAELEDSGVYFCASSLLYGYTFGSGTRLTVV.

The chain combines TRBV15 with TRBJ2-2, with 8 bases lining up with TRBD1. Germline-derived CDR1 and CDR2 are LNHNV and YYDKDF (reference sequence). The V gene end was trimmed by 6 bases and the J gene end by 2 bases; junction bases not matched to a gene: 8. The CDR3 contains 16 residues. Written as DNA, the CDR3 is TGTGCCACCAGAGCAGACAGGGGTAGAAACACCGGGGAGCTGTTTTTT. It codes for CATRADRGRNTGELFF.

The CDR3 DNA reads as TGTGCCAGCTCCCGAGATTTGGCGGGGGGTGGCTACACCTTC. This encodes CASSRDLAGGGYTF. V is TRBV28 and J is TRBJ1-2, with D possibly TRBD1 on 5 matching bases. Germline V CDR1 and CDR2: MDHEN, SYDVKM. This CDR3 is 14 amino acids long. Trimming removed 8 bases at V and 7 bases at J, with 20 bases between.

V is TRBV6-5 and J is TRBJ1-1; D is uncertain. CDR3 length: 16 residues. Trimming removed 0 bases at V and 6 bases at J, with 17 bases between. Germline CDR1 reads MNHEY; CDR2 reads SVGAGI. The CDR3 bases are TGTGCCAGCAGTTACTCGTCCGGGGAGGTAGGCGCTGAAGCTTTCTTT. It translates to CASSYSSGEVGAEAFF.

Note on this clone: Germline is not matched at one junction end, which may reflect a read error. V usage is TRBV29-1 and J usage is TRBJ2-5; possibly TRBD2 for D (6 bases). Germline lookup yields CDR1 SQVTM and CDR2 ANQGSEA. This CDR3 spans 11 amino acids. The CDR3 sequence: CGAGMQGTQYF. CDR3 DNA: TGTGGGGCGGGGATGCAAGGGACCCAGTACTTC.

This rearrangement joins TRBV7-3 to TRBJ2-2; the D gene is possibly TRBD1 (8 bases). Germline CDR1 is SGHTA and CDR2 is FQGTGA. The V and J ends lost 2 bases and 6 bases respectively, with 19 bases between them. The CDR3 loop spans 17 amino acids. The CDR3 DNA reads TGTGCCAGCAGCTTAGGGCGGGGGCAGGGGGCCTCCGGGGAGCTGTTTTTT. It yields the protein CASSLGRGQGASGELFF.

V is TRBV7-2 and J is TRBJ2-7, with 13 nucleotides matching TRBD2. CDR1 is SGHTA, CDR2 FQGNSA, per germline. The CDR3 runs to 15 residues. The trim removed 5 bases at V and 6 bases at J, leaving 7 bases unmatched. The CDR3 bases are TGTGCCAGCAGCGCACCGGGACTAGCGGGAACCGAGCAGTACTTC. It specifies CASSAPGLAGTEQYF.

The V call is TRBV27, the J call TRBJ2-5; 7 bases fit TRBD1. The germline CDR1 and CDR2 sequences are MNHEY and SMNVEV (reference sequence). The V gene end was trimmed by 5 bases and the J gene end by 0 bases; junction bases not matched to a gene: 9. This CDR3 spans 16 amino acids. The DNA for the CDR3 is TGTGCCAGCAGTCAAACCGGGACAGTGTACCAAGAGACCCAGTACTTC. Translated: CASSQTGTVYQETQYF.

This clone has more than one count but fewer than ten. The genes are TRBV2 and TRBJ1-6; TRBD1 matches 11 bases. V shed 3 bases, J shed 8 bases, and the junction held 0 bases outside the gene matches. CDR1 and CDR2 (germline): SNHLY, FYNNEI. The CDR3 runs to 14 residues. The CDR3 spells CASSEDRGHSPLHF. The CDR3 nucleotides are TGTGCCAGCAGTGAGGACAGGGGGCATTCACCCCTCCACTTT.